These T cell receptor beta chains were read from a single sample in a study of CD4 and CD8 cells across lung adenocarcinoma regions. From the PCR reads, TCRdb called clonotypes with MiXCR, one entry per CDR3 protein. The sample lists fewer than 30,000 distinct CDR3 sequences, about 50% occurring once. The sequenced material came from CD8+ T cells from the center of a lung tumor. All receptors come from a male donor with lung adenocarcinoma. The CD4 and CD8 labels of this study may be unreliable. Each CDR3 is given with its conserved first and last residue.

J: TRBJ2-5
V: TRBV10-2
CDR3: CAGSGCWDQEIQYF

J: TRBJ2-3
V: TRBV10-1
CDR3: CASGDRGRGEDTQYF

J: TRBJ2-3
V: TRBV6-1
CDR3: CAGRGGGEQDTQYF

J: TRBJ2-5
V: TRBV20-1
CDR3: CSARDIGGRDTETQYF

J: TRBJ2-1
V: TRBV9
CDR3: CASSVVGLAENEQFF

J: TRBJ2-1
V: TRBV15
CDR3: CATSRELAREQFF

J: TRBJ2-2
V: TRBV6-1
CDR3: CASIGNGELFF

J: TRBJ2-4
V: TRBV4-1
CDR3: CPSSQEGTTQYF

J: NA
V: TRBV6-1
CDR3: CASQGQYPISTEEQYF

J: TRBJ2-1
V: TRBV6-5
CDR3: CASSYSGAYNEQFF

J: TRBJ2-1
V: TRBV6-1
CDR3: CASSALTSPGEQFF

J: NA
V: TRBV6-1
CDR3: CASSTYEQYF

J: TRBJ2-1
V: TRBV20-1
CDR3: CSARDGWLAGYNEQFF

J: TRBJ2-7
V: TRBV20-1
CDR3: CSATLAGSIAYEQYF

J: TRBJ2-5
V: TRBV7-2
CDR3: CASSLMETQYF

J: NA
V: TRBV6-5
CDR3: CASSYSSGLAYEQYF

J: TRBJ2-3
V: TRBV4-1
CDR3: CASSLGGVSTDTQYF

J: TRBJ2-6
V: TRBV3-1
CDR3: CASSQGTGWANVLTF

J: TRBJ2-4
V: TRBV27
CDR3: CASAGRGGRDKEIQYF

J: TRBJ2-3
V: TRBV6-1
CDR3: CGSMGRGGKDMQYF

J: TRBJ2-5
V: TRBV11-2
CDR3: CASSQTSGGWDEQYF

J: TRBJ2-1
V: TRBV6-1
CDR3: CASNTGGGGYF

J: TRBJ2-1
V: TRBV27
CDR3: CASRQSGSYEQFF

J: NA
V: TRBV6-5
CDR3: CASSYSGASGRAYEQYF

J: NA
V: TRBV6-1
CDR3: CASTPGLWAKDTQYF

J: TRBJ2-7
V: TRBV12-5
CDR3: CASGSDSGRVSYEQYF

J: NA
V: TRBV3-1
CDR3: CASSPQGRYEQYF

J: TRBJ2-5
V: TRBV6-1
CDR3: CASREAGGGVEDTQYF

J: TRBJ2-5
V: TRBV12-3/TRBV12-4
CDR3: CASSIQTGGQGETQYF

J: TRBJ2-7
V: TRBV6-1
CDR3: CASRADRATYEQYF

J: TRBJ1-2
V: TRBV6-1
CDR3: CASSLTGAYGYTF

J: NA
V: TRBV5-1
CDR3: CASSLGEYEQYF

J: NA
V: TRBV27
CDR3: CASSVLGTPDQYF

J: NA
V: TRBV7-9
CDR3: CLCSLSGSGTTDTQYF

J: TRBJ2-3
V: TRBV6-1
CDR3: CASRAGSTGTQFF

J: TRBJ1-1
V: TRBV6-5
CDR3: CASSYSRVTEAFF

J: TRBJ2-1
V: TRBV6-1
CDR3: CAQGSWGCADSEEQFF

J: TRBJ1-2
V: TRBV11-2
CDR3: CASSLVGGLSLNYGYTF

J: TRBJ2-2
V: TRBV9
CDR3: CASSVRAGELFF

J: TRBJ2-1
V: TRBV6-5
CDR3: CASSPGGRLAGQLFF

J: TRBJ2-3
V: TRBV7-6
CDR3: CAGSWGYSGDTQYF

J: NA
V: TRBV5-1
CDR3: CASSLIAGGFYEQYF

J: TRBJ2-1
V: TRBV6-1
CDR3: CASSGRHNEQFF

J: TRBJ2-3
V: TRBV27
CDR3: CAGRPGRDQDTQYF

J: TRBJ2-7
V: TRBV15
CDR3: CATSISTGREQYF

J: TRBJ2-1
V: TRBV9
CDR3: CASSVGGTSGSNEQFF

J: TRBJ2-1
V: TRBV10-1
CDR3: CASSESGGAGGRRYF

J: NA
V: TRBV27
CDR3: CASVLGLRAKDTQYF

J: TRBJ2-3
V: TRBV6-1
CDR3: CASRESGTWARDTQYF

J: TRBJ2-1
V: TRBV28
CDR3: CASREHGRDEQFF

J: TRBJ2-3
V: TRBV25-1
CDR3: CARGDGGSGPDTQYF

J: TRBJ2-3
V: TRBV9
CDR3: CASSGLAGGADTQYF

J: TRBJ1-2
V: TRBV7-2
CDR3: CASSASRGTLMVSTF

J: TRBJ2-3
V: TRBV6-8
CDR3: CASNGSGVASTDMQYF